The next 31 T cell receptor beta chains were all read from a single sample in a study of CXCR3-negative and CXCR3-positive naive CD8 T cells. The study, taken as a whole, reports: Naive cells positive for CXCR3 carried more hydrophobic TRB CDR3s than CXCR3-negative ones.

Their antigens are not known. It was by 5' RACE with UMI labels that the TRB cDNA libraries were prepared. TCRdb reprocessed the 5' RACE reads; each CDR3 protein has one entry and no DNA is given. This table lists approximately 65,000 distinct CDR3 sequences. The sequenced material came from naive CXCR3+ CD8+ T cells from blood. Subset: CD45RO-CCR7+CD27+CD95- naive CD8+ T cells expressing CXCR3 (TNR3+). Every receptor here comes from a human donor in good health. Some clones in this sample may be carry-over from other donors' samples.

The rearrangement joins TRBV27 to TRBJ2-7; TCRdb gives TRBD1 as the D gene, but with no DNA this cannot be confirmed. Germline V gene sequence: CDR1 MNHEY, CDR2 SMNVEV (reference sequence). The CDR3 runs 14 residues. The CDR3 loop reads CASISGTGIYEQYF.

The chain has TRBV27 and TRBJ2-7; without DNA, the TCRdb call of TRBD1 cannot be checked. The CDR3 runs to 14 residues. Germline-derived CDR1 and CDR2 are MNHEY and SMNVEV (reference sequence). CDR3 sequence: CASSLTGRGYEQYF.

The chain combines TRBV7-9 with TRBJ2-7; checking the TCRdb D call of TRBD1 is not possible without DNA. Per the germline V gene, CDR1 is SEHNR and CDR2 is FQNEAQ (reference sequence). CDR3 length: 16 amino acids. The CDR3: CASSSNLGQKSYEQYF.

The chain is built from TRBV19 and TRBJ2-5; TCRdb lists TRBD1, though no DNA is available to test this call. The CDR3 consists of 14 residues. Germline V gene sequence: CDR1 LNHDA, CDR2 SQIVND (reference sequence). This CDR3 is CASSTRTGQETQYF.

The chain has TRBV11-2 and TRBJ2-3; the D call from TCRdb, TRBD1, cannot be confirmed without DNA. This CDR3 is 17 amino acids long. The germline V gene has CDR1 SGHAT and CDR2 FQNNGV. The chain's CDR3 is CASTNAPGTDFTDTQYF.

This rearrangement joins TRBV27 to TRBJ1-5; without DNA, the TCRdb call of TRBD1 cannot be checked. Germline CDR1 reads MNHEY; CDR2 reads SMNVEV (reference sequence). CDR3 length: 19 residues. CDR3: CASSLITRQGLPSLQPQHF.

The chain employs TRBV29-1 and TRBJ2-5; TCRdb's assignment of TRBD1 cannot be checked, as there is no DNA. There are 17 residues in the CDR3. Germline V gene sequence: CDR1 SQVTM, CDR2 ANQGSEA. The CDR3 spells CSAEDGSRTGSSETQYF.

This rearrangement joins TRBV20-1 to TRBJ2-5; the TRBD2 assignment by TCRdb is unverifiable without DNA. Germline V CDR1 and CDR2: DFQATT, SNEGSKA (reference sequence). The CDR3 loop spans 22 amino acids. CDR3 residues: CSARALAGRVVGSMGPAETQYF.

V usage is TRBV19 and J usage is TRBJ1-5; TCRdb indicates TRBD1, and absent DNA this call remains unverified. The length of the CDR3 is 13 residues. Germline assignment: CDR1 LNHDA and CDR2 SQIVND (reference sequence). The CDR3: CASSTTDNQPQHF.

The V gene is TRBV29-1, the J gene TRBJ1-1; no DNA is available, so the TRBD1 call from TCRdb remains unchecked. From germline, CDR1 is SQVTM and CDR2 ANQGSEA. The CDR3 is made up of 12 amino acids. CDR3 sequence: CSVSKDSSEAFF.

This chain uses TRBV7-9 with TRBJ1-2. Germline lookup yields CDR1 SEHNR and CDR2 FQNEAQ (reference sequence). This CDR3 spans 18 amino acids. CDR3 amino acids: CASSLREGTAGGDYGYTF.

CDR3 sequence reads: CASSYSMDKKTQYF. The rearrangement links TRBV6-2 or TRBV6-3 to TRBJ2-5. The CDR3 consists of 14 residues. Germline CDR1 and CDR2: MNHEY and SVGEGT.

The V call is TRBV5-1, the J call TRBJ2-7; TCRdb outputs TRBD1, but without DNA this stays unchecked. This CDR3 is built from 16 residues. Germline-derived CDR1 and CDR2 are SGHRS and YFSETQ. The CDR3 sequence is CASSLAAMGAGYEQYF.

V and J are TRBV20-1 and TRBJ1-5; TCRdb designates TRBD1, a call that cannot be tested without DNA. Germline CDR1 and CDR2: DFQATT and SNEGSKA (reference sequence). CDR3 length: 14 residues. The CDR3 sequence is CSASLQGVYQPQHF.

V is TRBV10-1 and J is TRBJ2-1. The CDR3 is 15 residues long. CDR1 is WNHNN, CDR2 SYGVQD, per germline (reference sequence). CDR3 region: CASSSGLRSYNEQFF.

V gene TRBV19 combines with J gene TRBJ1-1; without DNA, the TCRdb call of TRBD1 cannot be checked. CDR3 length: 12 residues. The germline V gene encodes CDR1 LNHDA and CDR2 SQIVND (reference sequence). The CDR3 sequence is CASRAGWTEAFF.

The rearrangement uses TRBV10-3 and TRBJ2-3; TCRdb lists TRBD2, though no DNA is available to test this call. Germline CDR1 reads ENHRY; CDR2 reads SYGVKD. The CDR3 is made up of 15 amino acids. The chain's CDR3 is CAISGTRSDTDTQYF.

The chain is built from TRBV10-2 and TRBJ1-5. This CDR3 is built from 14 residues. Looked up from germline, CDR1 is WSHSY and CDR2 is SAAADI. CDR3 sequence reads: CASSESAGGTPQHF.

The chain recombines TRBV15 with TRBJ2-3; TCRdb's assignment of TRBD2 cannot be checked, as there is no DNA. The CDR3 covers 16 residues. Germline V lookup: CDR1 LNHNV, CDR2 YYDKDF (reference sequence). This CDR3 is CATSRGTSGGTDTQYF.

The chain employs TRBV29-1 and TRBJ2-3; TCRdb's D call of TRBD1 is untestable without DNA. Germline V CDR1 and CDR2: SQVTM, ANQGSEA. This CDR3 has 14 amino acids. The CDR3 region is CSVRDRAFTDTQYF.

The genes are TRBV6-1 and TRBJ2-1; without DNA, the TCRdb call of TRBD2 cannot be checked. CDR3 length equals 15 residues. The V gene's germline CDR1 is MNHNS and CDR2 SASEGT. The CDR3 loop reads CASSEVAGGYNEQFF.

The V and J genes are TRBV24-1 and TRBJ1-5. Germline-derived CDR1 and CDR2 are KGHDR and SFDVKD. The CDR3 runs 14 residues. The CDR3 loop is CATSGGYSNQPQHF.

The chain employs TRBV4-1 and TRBJ2-5; there is no DNA to check the TCRdb D call of TRBD2. The germline V gene encodes CDR1 MGHRA and CDR2 YSYEKL. There are 16 residues in the CDR3. The CDR3 protein is CASRPPQAQYQETQYF.

The chain links TRBV29-1 to TRBJ2-5; no DNA is available, so the TRBD1 call from TCRdb remains unchecked. Germline CDR1 reads SQVTM; CDR2 reads ANQGSEA. The CDR3 covers 17 residues. The CDR3 loop is CSVEWDWATGDQETQYF.

This chain links TRBV27 with TRBJ2-7; TCRdb's D call, TRBD2, is unchecked because there is no DNA. Looked up from germline, CDR1 is MNHEY and CDR2 is SMNVEV (reference sequence). This CDR3 contains 14 residues. CDR3 region: CASSLVGETYEQYF.

V usage is TRBV9 and J usage is TRBJ2-1. The CDR3 has 15 residues. Looked up from germline, CDR1 is SGDLS and CDR2 is YYNGEE. This CDR3 is CASSDDPSSYNEQFF.

The J gene is TRBJ2-7, the V gene TRBV9. The germline V gene has CDR1 SGDLS and CDR2 YYNGEE. The CDR3 contains 12 residues. CDR3 amino acids: CASSVGSYEQYF.

The J gene is TRBJ2-1, the V gene TRBV18; TCRdb's D gene call, TRBD2, goes unchecked for lack of DNA. The CDR3 runs 17 residues. Germline V gives CDR1 KGHSH, CDR2 LQKENI. CDR3 amino acids: CASSPFSSGVGSDEQFF.

V and J are TRBV6-2 or TRBV6-3 and TRBJ2-7; TCRdb calls TRBD2, which cannot be checked without DNA. The CDR3 is made up of 16 amino acids. Per the germline V gene, CDR1 is MNHEY and CDR2 is SVGEGT. CDR3 sequence: CASSYQAGTRSHEQYF.

V gene TRBV11-2 combines with J gene TRBJ1-1; TCRdb indicates TRBD1, and absent DNA this call remains unverified. In germline, CDR1 is SGHAT, CDR2 FQNNGV. The length of the CDR3 is 13 residues. The CDR3 is CASSDSGGKVAFF.

The rearrangement joins TRBV19 to TRBJ2-2; TCRdb gives TRBD1 as the D gene, but with no DNA this cannot be confirmed. This CDR3 contains 16 residues. The germline gives CDR1 LNHDA, CDR2 SQIVND (reference sequence). The chain's CDR3 is CASSIGQGAVAGELFF. The full variable domain, with the rest looked up from reference TRBV19 and TRBJ2-2, is DGGITQSPKYLFRKEGQNVTLSCEQNLNHDAMYWYRQDPGQGLRLIYYSQIVNDFQKGDIAEGYSVSREKKESFPLTVTSAQKNPTAFYLCASSIGQGAVAGELFFGEGSRLTVL.